This TCR beta chain was identified in a study of blood T cell repertoires in COVID-19. At the level of the study: Sites across the United States, Italy and Spain contributed samples from acute and convalescent COVID-19.

The method was immunoSEQ multiplex PCR; TCRdb's version includes in-frame clones alone and lacks a portion of them. Among some 150,000 clones, more than 75% were seen once, and the ten largest hold about 4%. Germline V gene lookup returns CDR1 SGHAT and CDR2 FQNNGV. The CDR3 is 15 amino acids. The germline V and J ends were trimmed by 0 bases and 1 base, with 7 bases remaining between them. The V call is TRBV11-2, the J call TRBJ1-3, with unresolved D. The TCR comes from a man aged 60 to 69 with acute or convalescent COVID-19. What was sequenced was peripheral blood. CDR3 loop: CASSLEGRSGNTIYF. CDR3 sequence (DNA): TGTGCCAGCAGCTTAGAGGGCCGGTCTGGAAACACCATATATTTT.